This entry features one TCR beta chain sequence. Trimming left V 6 bases short and J 3 bases short, with 15 bases between. This CDR3 contains 16 residues. The germline gives CDR1 SGHTA, CDR2 FQGNSA. These data come from a study of blood T cell repertoires in COVID-19. Study background: Both acute and convalescent COVID-19 samples were obtained from the United States, Italy and Spain.

Assay used: immunoSEQ multiplex PCR; TCRdb lists only in-frame clones, some missing. The data show hundreds of thousands of clones, 65% to 90% seen once. Adults between roughly 18 and 95 years of age took part from 24 US areas. Assignment of participants to cohorts was predicated upon participant-reported clinical history. Sequencing was performed on PBMCs or T cells enriched from blood (not recorded which). V gene TRBV7-2 combines with J gene TRBJ2-6; D gene unclear. The clonotype was recovered from a woman aged 50 to 65 with acute COVID-19. CDR3 protein: CASRPPGAVGANVLTF. CDR3 nucleotides: TGTGCCAGCAGGCCTCCTGGTGCAGTTGGGGCCAACGTCCTGACTTTC.